This passage covers 21 T cell receptor beta chains from one sample sequenced in a study of shared clonotypes between healthy human individuals. Assay used: immunoSEQ multiplex PCR; TCRdb lists only in-frame clones, some missing. The table lists about 2.3 million clones, 92% of them singletons. The sequenced sample consisted of naive CD4+ T cells from PBMCs. Subset of the sample: CD45RA+ positively selected. Receptor source: a man aged 18 to 30 in good health. Some clones in this sample may be carry-over from other donors' samples.

J is TRBJ2-1 and V is TRBV4-2; 8 positions match TRBD2. Germline V gene sequence: CDR1 LGHNA, CDR2 YNFKEQ. V trimming: 0 bases; J trimming: 6 bases; junction bases outside the gene matches: 7. The CDR3 loop spans 16 amino acids. DNA of the CDR3: TGTGCCAGCAGCCAAGATCTAGCGGGTTTTGGCAATGAGCAGTTCTTC. Translating gives CASSQDLAGFGNEQFF.

The V and J genes are TRBV7-9 and TRBJ1-1; D gene ambiguous. The CDR3 is made up of 13 amino acids. Germline assignment: CDR1 SEHNR and CDR2 FQNEAQ (reference sequence). The V and J ends lost 9 bases and 1 base respectively, with 12 bases between them. This chain's CDR3 is CASEQDPNTEAFF. DNA of the CDR3: TGTGCCAGTGAGCAGGATCCGAACACTGAAGCTTTCTTT.

The chain combines TRBV30 with TRBJ2-7; 13 positions agree with TRBD2. The CDR3 has 15 amino acids. The germline gives CDR1 GTSNPN, CDR2 SVGIG (reference sequence). Losses at the gene ends were 5 bases for V and 6 bases for J; bases not matched to a gene: 10. This CDR3 reads CAWGRRTSGSLEQYF. DNA for the CDR3: TGTGCCTGGGGAAGACGGACTAGCGGGAGCCTCGAGCAGTACTTC.

The rearrangement links TRBV7-9 to TRBJ1-2; D is ambiguous. Germline V lookup: CDR1 SEHNR, CDR2 FQNEAQ (reference sequence). The CDR3 has 12 residues. The ends were cut back, 3 bases at V and 7 bases at J, with 9 bases in the middle. CDR3 sequence reads: CASSFEEVGYTF. The DNA for the CDR3 is TGTGCCAGCAGCTTTGAAGAAGTTGGCTACACCTTC.

This chain joins TRBV7-3 and TRBJ2-5, with a weak D call TRBD2 (6 bases). The germline gives CDR1 SGHTA, CDR2 FQGTGA. CDR3 length: 13 residues. V lost 5 bases to trimming and J lost 4 bases, with 11 bases between them. CDR3 bases: TGTGCCAGCAGCGTTACTAGCCTAGAGACCCAGTACTTC. It encodes CASSVTSLETQYF.

This chain connects TRBV7-9 to TRBJ2-7; D is perhaps TRBD1 (5 bases). The CDR3 loop spans 18 amino acids. Germline V gene sequence: CDR1 SEHNR, CDR2 FQNEAQ (reference sequence). V gave up 6 bases and J gave up 0 bases, with 24 bases separating them. CDR3 residues: CASRFVPLGRAFSYEQYF. As DNA, the CDR3 is TGTGCCAGCAGATTTGTGCCCTTGGGCAGGGCGTTCTCCTACGAGCAGTACTTC.

The gene calls are TRBV4-3 and TRBJ2-3; 9 nucleotides align to TRBD2. Germline V CDR1 and CDR2: LGHNA, YSLEER. J lost 2 bases, V lost 1 base, and 4 bases had no gene match. The CDR3 extends over 16 amino acids. In nucleotides, the CDR3 is TGCGCCAGCAGCCAAGGGGGCGGGAGGGTCACAGATACGCAGTATTTT. It yields the protein CASSQGGGRVTDTQYF.

The chain links TRBV7-9 to TRBJ2-1, with TRBD2 matching 9 bases. The CDR3 sequence is 18 residues long. Germline CDR1 reads SEHNR; CDR2 reads FQNEAQ (reference sequence). The ends lost 1 base at V and 10 bases at J; junction bases unmatched: 17. CDR3: CASSLVPGGPGLAKEQFF. CDR3 in DNA: TGTGCCAGCAGCTTAGTTCCAGGGGGGCCGGGACTAGCAAAGGAGCAGTTCTTC.

The rearrangement links TRBV10-3 to TRBJ1-5; D may be TRBD1 (6 bases). Trimming removed 0 bases at V and 10 bases at J, with 16 bases between. In germline, CDR1 is ENHRY, CDR2 SYGVKD. The CDR3 spans 15 residues. Here the CDR3 reads CAISESRQDISPQHF. The DNA for the CDR3 is TGTGCCATCAGTGAGTCGCGACAGGACATCAGCCCCCAGCATTTT.

The chain links TRBV7-8 to TRBJ2-2; D not resolved. The CDR3 sequence is 14 residues long. Per germline, CDR1 SGHVS and CDR2 FQNEAQ. Trimming stripped 4 bases from V and 4 bases from J, with 10 bases between. The CDR3 nucleotides read TGTGCCAGCAGCTCATCCGGGCCCACCGGGGAGCTGTTTTTT. Translation gives CASSSSGPTGELFF.

V is TRBV5-1 and J is TRBJ1-2; 9 nucleotides match TRBD1. The CDR3 spans 16 residues. With 0 bases clipped from V and 4 bases from J, the junction kept 7 bases outside the gene matches. Germline CDR1 reads SGHRS; CDR2 reads YFSETQ. The CDR3 DNA reads TGCGCCAGCAGCTTGGGTCCCGGGACAGGGTTCTATGGCTACACCTTC. The encoded protein is CASSLGPGTGFYGYTF.

J is TRBJ1-5 and V is TRBV4-2; D is possibly TRBD1 (5 bases). The CDR3 loop spans 16 amino acids. V was pared by 0 bases and J by 6 bases, with 15 bases between. CDR1 and CDR2 from the germline V gene are LGHNA and YNFKEQ. CDR3 nucleotides: TGTGCCAGCAGCCAAGACGTGACGGTGGGGGGTCAGCCCCAGCATTTT. Amino acid sequence: CASSQDVTVGGQPQHF.

The J gene is TRBJ2-1, the V gene TRBV5-1; D is perhaps TRBD2 (6 bases). The CDR3 is made up of 12 amino acids. CDR1 and CDR2 (germline): SGHRS, YFSETQ. V was shortened by 4 bases and J by 15 bases, with 17 bases between the two germline ends. The CDR3 nucleotides read TGCGCCAGCAGCCGGGGGACCCTGAGATGGTTCTTC. This gives the protein CASSRGTLRWFF. Full variable domain (missing parts from reference TRBV5-1 and TRBJ2-1): KAGVTQTPRYLIKTRGQQVTLSCSPISGHRSVSWYQQTPGQGLQFLFEYFSETQRNKGNFPGRFSGRQFSNSRSEMNVSTLELGDSALYLCASSRGTLRWFFGPGTRLTVL.

V is TRBV15 and J is TRBJ2-1, with 7 nucleotides matching TRBD2. CDR1 is LNHNV and CDR2 is YYDKDF in the germline V gene (reference sequence). The CDR3 is made up of 14 amino acids. Unmatched junction bases numbered 10, after V lost 5 bases and J lost 9 bases. The DNA for the CDR3 is TGTGCCACCAGCTCCGTGTACGGCGGGGGTGAGCAGTTCTTC. Amino acid sequence: CATSSVYGGGEQFF.

V is TRBV7-2 and J is TRBJ2-1; TRBD1 is a possible D gene (6 bases). The CDR3 covers 17 residues. V lost 0 bases to trimming and J lost 6 bases, with 18 bases between them. The germline V gene encodes CDR1 SGHTA and CDR2 FQGNSA. The CDR3 spells CASSLAANNRVGNEQFF. The CDR3, as DNA: TGTGCCAGCAGCTTAGCGGCCAATAACAGGGTTGGCAATGAGCAGTTCTTC.

The genes are TRBV10-3 and TRBJ2-1; D could derive from TRBD1 or TRBD2 (9 bases each). The germline V and J ends were trimmed by 6 bases and 6 bases, with 33 bases remaining between them. The CDR3 consists of 20 residues. CDR1 is ENHRY and CDR2 is SYGVKD in the germline V gene. CDR3 coding DNA: TGTGCCATCAGCTTAGCCCGGGACAGGGCCCTAGCGGGGATTTTCAATGAGCAGTTCTTC. Translated, it gives CAISLARDRALAGIFNEQFF.

Only one count was recorded for this clone. The chain links TRBV30 to TRBJ2-3; TRBD2 agrees at 10 bases. Germline assignment: CDR1 GTSNPN and CDR2 SVGIG (reference sequence). Germline trimming cut 6 bases from V and 8 bases from J; bases unmatched to any gene: 11. This CDR3 spans 14 amino acids. The chain's CDR3 is CACLTSGPPGTQYF. In nucleotides, the CDR3 is TGTGCCTGTTTGACTAGCGGGCCTCCCGGTACGCAGTATTTT.

As concerns this clone: The sample holds other DNA sequences that translate to the same CDR3. V is TRBV28 and J is TRBJ2-3, with TRBD2 matching 7 bases. Germline trimming cut 3 bases from V and 1 base from J; bases unmatched to any gene: 4. The germline V gene encodes CDR1 MDHEN and CDR2 SYDVKM. The CDR3 is 15 residues long. The DNA of the CDR3 is TGTGCCAGCAGTTTTCGGCTAGCGGGCACAGATACGCAGTATTTT. Residues: CASSFRLAGTDTQYF.

The genes are TRBV29-1 and TRBJ1-4; D uncertain. The germline V and J ends were trimmed by 3 bases and 3 bases, with 5 bases remaining between them. CDR3 size: 12 residues. Germline values: CDR1 SQVTM, CDR2 ANQGSEA. The CDR3 DNA reads as TGCAGCGTTGAGGTGTCTAATGAAAAACTGTTTTTT. Translating gives CSVEVSNEKLFF.

The gene calls are TRBV5-1 and TRBJ2-1; D call uncertain. Germline V CDR1 and CDR2: SGHRS, YFSETQ. The CDR3 is made up of 14 amino acids. The ends were cut back, 0 bases at V and 6 bases at J, with 10 bases in the middle. The CDR3 spells CASSLGWLSNEQFF. CDR3 DNA: TGCGCCAGCAGCTTGGGGTGGCTGTCCAATGAGCAGTTCTTC.

This sequence joins TRBV14 and TRBJ2-7; D is perhaps TRBD1 or TRBD2 (6 bases each). The germline V and J ends were trimmed by 2 bases and 2 bases, with 16 bases remaining between them. In germline, CDR1 is SGHDN, CDR2 FVKESK. The CDR3 is 16 amino acids. The CDR3 loop is CASSQLGGHLTYEQYF. CDR3 sequence (DNA): TGTGCCAGCAGCCAACTCGGGGGACACCTTACCTACGAGCAGTACTTC.